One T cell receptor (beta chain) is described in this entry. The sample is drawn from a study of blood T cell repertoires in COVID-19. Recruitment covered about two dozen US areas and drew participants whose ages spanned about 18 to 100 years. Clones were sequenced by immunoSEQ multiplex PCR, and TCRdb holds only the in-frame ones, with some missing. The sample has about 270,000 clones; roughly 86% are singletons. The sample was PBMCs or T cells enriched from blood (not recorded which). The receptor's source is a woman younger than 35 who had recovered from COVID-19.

The CDR3 coding sequence is TGTGCCACCAGTTCCACCGGAGGGTCAGGGAACAATGAGCAGTTCTTC. Residues: CATSSTGGSGNNEQFF. The V gene is TRBV24-1, the J gene TRBJ2-1; perhaps TRBD2 as D (6 bases). CDR1 is KGHDR and CDR2 is SFDVKD in the germline V gene. V dropped 6 bases and J dropped 5 bases, with 19 bases sitting between them. This CDR3 is built from 16 residues.